The clone carrying this T cell receptor beta chain has only one observation. This sample stems from a study of T cells in Graves' hyperthyroidism and ophthalmopathy. Authors of the study amplified TCR beta CDR3 regions from RNA transcripts. HTBI primers were employed in a first-round RT-PCR of the TCR CDR3. One entry per CDR3 protein, called by TCRdb with MiXCR from the multiplex PCR reads. Of 800,000 or so distinct CDR3 sequences listed, around 38% are singletons. CDR1 SQVTM and CDR2 ANQGSEA come from the germline V gene. This CDR3 region has 15 residues. The V segment lost 7 bases and the J segment 0 bases; nucleotides outside the gene matches: 6.

The rearrangement joins TRBV29-1 to TRBJ2-3; 11 bases match TRBD2. This TCR came from a man aged 18 to 30 with Graves' hyperthyroidism. The source material was blood. The DNA for the CDR3 is TGCAGCGGCTTCGGGACTAGCGGAAGCACAGATACGCAGTATTTT. Translating gives CSGFGTSGSTDTQYF.